This entry concerns a single T cell receptor beta chain. Each CDR3 protein gets one entry in TCRdb, which reprocessed the 5' RACE reads and gives no DNA. This repertoire includes 350,000 to 450,000 distinct CDR3 sequences. The data were taken from a study of T cells expressing NK-cell markers. Study context: The authors derived TCR beta repertoires from sorted CD3+CD56+NKG2C+, CD3+CD56+NKG2C- and CD3+CD56-NKG2C+ T cells.

The TCR was taken from a man aged 18-70 years in good health. The sample comprised blood T cells: a sorted CD56 or NKG2C T cell subset, CD4+ or CD8+ T cells, or bulk PBMC T cells (not recorded which).

CDR3: CASSIQTSGGLSTDTQYF. The chain uses TRBV11-2 and TRBJ2-3; the TCRdb call, TRBD2, lacks DNA for checking. Germline V CDR1 and CDR2: SGHAT, FQNNGV. The CDR3 has 18 residues. The variable domain in full, with the rest retrieved from reference TRBV11-2 and TRBJ2-3, is EAGVAQSPRYKIIEKRQSVAFWCNPISGHATLYWYQQILGQGPKLLIQFQNNGVVDDSQLPKDRFSAERLKGVDSTLKIQPAKLEDSAVYLCASSIQTSGGLSTDTQYFGPGTRLTVL.